These 30 T cell receptor beta chains were sequenced from one sample in a study of blood T cells in healthy people across ages. Alongside a J-beta primer mix, a sample-barcoded 5' primer served in a second PCR lasting about 6 to 12 cycles. Each CDR3 protein is one row after TCRdb ran MiXCR on the 5' RACE reads. Of about 900,000 distinct CDR3 sequences in the sample, 40% to 60% were seen once. The source material was blood. The source is a man aged 25-40 years in good health.

This clonotype was counted only a few times. The chain employs TRBV5-6 and TRBJ1-5; the D gene is possibly TRBD1 (6 bases). Looked up from germline, CDR1 is SGHDT and CDR2 is YYEEEE. Trimming removed 2 bases from V and 5 bases from J, with 14 bases in between. This CDR3 contains 15 residues. The CDR3 here is CASSFFDRTDQPQHF. Written as DNA, the CDR3 is TGTGCCAGCAGCTTTTTTGACAGGACGGATCAGCCCCAGCATTTT.

This clonotype has a handful of counts. This chain joins TRBV7-2 and TRBJ1-2; 7 bases agree with TRBD1. With 2 bases clipped from V and 8 bases from J, the junction kept 8 bases outside the gene matches. Per germline, CDR1 SGHTA and CDR2 FQGNSA. CDR3 length: 14 residues. The CDR3 is CASSLPDRVAGYTF. CDR3 in DNA: TGTGCCAGCAGCTTACCCGACAGGGTAGCGGGCTACACCTTC.

This clonotype has more than one count but fewer than ten. The V call is TRBV7-2, the J call TRBJ2-1; 9 bases are a match to TRBD2. The CDR3 consists of 16 residues. Germline V lookup: CDR1 SGHTA, CDR2 FQGNSA. Losses at the gene ends were 2 bases for V and 6 bases for J; bases not matched to a gene: 8. The CDR3 sequence: CASSLYSLAGRNEQFF. The CDR3 nucleotides read TGTGCCAGCAGCTTATATAGCCTAGCGGGGCGCAATGAGCAGTTCTTC.

This clonotype was detected a few times. The V and J genes are TRBV11-2 and TRBJ2-1; TRBD2 agrees at 11 bases. TRBJ2-7 explains the end of the DNA better; the J call may be wrong. The CDR3 spans 15 residues. Germline CDR1 and CDR2: SGHAT and FQNNGV. CDR3 sequence: CASSFSGGAYNEQYF. CDR3 DNA sequence: TGTGCCAGCAGCTTTAGCGGGGGGGCGTACAATGAGCAGTACTTC.

The table lists this clonotype with a few counts. This chain joins TRBV12-5 and TRBJ2-7; 11 bases map to TRBD2. Germline-derived CDR1 and CDR2 are LGHNT and FRNRAP. The V segment lost 7 bases and the J segment 0 bases; nucleotides outside the gene matches: 5. The CDR3 loop spans 15 amino acids. In nucleotides, the CDR3 is TGTGCTAGTGCCAGCGGGACTAGCGGCTCCTACGAGCAGTACTTC. Translating it yields CASASGTSGSYEQYF. The full variable domain, in which reference TRBV12-5 and TRBJ2-7 provide the parts outside the CDR3, is DARVTQTPRHKVTEMGQEVTMRCQPILGHNTVFWYRQTMMQGLELLAYFRNRAPLDDSGMPKDRFSAEMPDATLATLKIQPSEPRDSAVYFCASASGTSGSYEQYFGPGTRLTVT.

The chain joins TRBV6-1 to TRBJ1-5, with D unclear. The CDR3 totals 13 residues. The V and J ends lost 8 bases and 5 bases respectively, with 13 bases between them. Germline CDR1 MNHNS, CDR2 SASEGT. CDR3 DNA: TGTGCCAGCGGTAAAGGTGGCGATCAGCCCCAGCATTTT. Amino acids: CASGKGGDQPQHF.

This clonotype has ten or more counts. This chain uses TRBV29-1 with TRBJ1-6, with D perhaps TRBD1 (5 bases). The CDR3 runs 13 residues. Trimming shortened V by 6 bases and J by 10 bases, and 16 bases separated the two germline ends. Germline CDR1 reads SQVTM; CDR2 reads ANQGSEA. The CDR3 nucleotides are TGCAGCGTCCACAGTGGGGACGGGTCACCCCTCCACTTT. Translation: CSVHSGDGSPLHF.

This clonotype was detected only once. The V gene is TRBV7-9, the J gene TRBJ1-2; D is unclear. The germline gives CDR1 SEHNR, CDR2 FQNEAQ (reference sequence). Trimming removed 4 bases at V and 9 bases at J, with 21 bases between. The CDR3 has 15 residues. CDR3 amino acids: CASSSRALPADCYTF. The CDR3 DNA reads TGTGCCAGCAGCTCAAGGGCCCTCCCTGCGGATTGCTACACCTTC.

The V call is TRBV11-2, the J call TRBJ2-1; no clear D. CDR1 and CDR2 (germline): SGHAT, FQNNGV. V was clipped by 3 bases and J by 2 bases, with 8 bases between them. The CDR3 consists of 14 residues. This chain's CDR3 is CASSLLSPYNEQFF. The CDR3 DNA sequence: TGTGCCAGCAGCTTGCTTTCGCCCTACAATGAGCAGTTCTTC. The entire variable domain, with the rest obtained from reference TRBV11-2 and TRBJ2-1, is as follows: EAGVAQSPRYKIIEKRQSVAFWCNPISGHATLYWYQQILGQGPKLLIQFQNNGVVDDSQLPKDRFSAERLKGVDSTLKIQPAKLEDSAVYLCASSLLSPYNEQFFGPGTRLTVL.

This clonotype was seen once. The genes are TRBV14 and TRBJ2-5, with D tentatively TRBD2 (6 bases). The CDR3 is 17 residues long. V was pared by 2 bases and J by 4 bases, with 20 bases between. The germline V gene has CDR1 SGHDN and CDR2 FVKESK. The CDR3 DNA reads as TGTGCCAGCAGCCAAACCGTCGGGGGTTGGGCTTTAGAGACCCAGTACTTC. Protein: CASSQTVGGWALETQYF.

This chain joins TRBV28 and TRBJ1-5, with 7 nucleotides matching TRBD1. V lost 6 bases to trimming and J lost 7 bases; unmatched junction nucleotides: 3. The CDR3 has 12 amino acids. The germline CDR1 and CDR2 sequences are MDHEN and SYDVKM. The CDR3 sequence: CASSGTVQPQHF. DNA of the CDR3: TGTGCCAGCAGCGGGACAGTGCAGCCCCAGCATTTT.

This clonotype appeared a few times. The gene calls are TRBV28 and TRBJ1-5; no reliable D call. Per germline, CDR1 MDHEN and CDR2 SYDVKM. Trimming cost V 7 bases and J 11 bases, with 18 bases left between them. This CDR3 region has 13 residues. DNA of the CDR3: TGTGCCAGCATCCGAGGCGGCGTTGGGGCCCAGCATTTT. Its translation: CASIRGGVGAQHF.

This chain uses TRBV5-1 with TRBJ2-7; 9 bases are shared with TRBD1. Losses at the gene ends were 4 bases for V and 6 bases for J; bases not matched to a gene: 5. Germline V gives CDR1 SGHRS, CDR2 YFSETQ. The CDR3 consists of 13 residues. DNA of the CDR3: TGCGCCAGCAGCGAGGGACAGGGCTCCGAGCAGTACTTC. This encodes CASSEGQGSEQYF.

This rearrangement joins TRBV6-5 to TRBJ1-2, with a possible D match to TRBD1 (5 bases). Trimming cost V 6 bases and J 6 bases, with 20 bases left between them. The CDR3 has 15 residues. Per the germline V gene, CDR1 is MNHEY and CDR2 is SVGAGI. In DNA, the CDR3 is TGTGCCAGCAGGGGACTGTCTGACCAAGGGAATGGCTACACCTTC. It yields the protein CASRGLSDQGNGYTF.

This clonotype was seen only a few times. The chain carries TRBV20-1 and TRBJ2-1, with TRBD1 matching 10 bases. The CDR3 runs to 20 residues. The germline V gene has CDR1 DFQATT and CDR2 SNEGSKA (reference sequence). V dropped 2 bases and J dropped 0; count of bases not matched to a gene: 16. The CDR3 sequence: CSARPVDRGILKDSYNEQFF. The DNA of the CDR3 is TGCAGTGCTAGACCCGTGGACAGGGGGATTCTAAAAGACTCCTACAATGAGCAGTTCTTC.

This clonotype was counted a few times. The gene calls are TRBV6-5 and TRBJ2-1; 7 bases match TRBD1. CDR1 and CDR2 from the germline V gene are MNHEY and SVGAGI. The CDR3 runs to 14 residues. V was pared by 2 bases and J by 5 bases, with 3 bases of the junction left unmatched. The CDR3 sequence is CASSYADRDNEQFF. The CDR3 nucleotides are TGTGCCAGCAGTTACGCAGACAGGGACAATGAGCAGTTCTTC.

This clonotype was recorded once. With a much larger clone just one base away, this may be a read error. The chain recombines TRBV7-2 with TRBJ2-7; no definite D call. Per the germline V gene, CDR1 is SGHTA and CDR2 is FQGNSA. CDR3 length: 15 residues. CDR3 region: CAGSLVSSTYYEQYF. Written as DNA, the CDR3 is TGTGCCGGCAGCTTAGTGTCGTCCACTTACTACGAGCAGTACTTC.

To note about this clonotype: A much larger clone lies a single base off, so this may be a read error. V is TRBV29-1 and J is TRBJ2-7; D is possibly TRBD2 (6 bases). V was cut by 0 bases and J by 7 bases, with 7 bases left in between. Per the germline V gene, CDR1 is SQVTM and CDR2 is ANQGSEA. The CDR3 totals 11 residues. In DNA form, the CDR3 reads TGCAGCGTTGAAGATCGGGGGGAGCAGTACTTC. It specifies CSVEDRGEQYF.

The chain has TRBV10-3 and TRBJ1-2, with D perhaps TRBD1 (5 bases). This CDR3 spans 14 amino acids. Germline CDR1 reads ENHRY; CDR2 reads SYGVKD. V shed 0 bases and J shed 4 bases, with 9 bases lying between them. Here the CDR3 DNA reads TGTGCCATCAGTGAGTCTAGGGGTACCTATGGCTACACCTTC. Translating gives CAISESRGTYGYTF.

The chain employs TRBV20-1 and TRBJ1-2, with 8 bases fitting TRBD1. CDR3 size: 13 residues. The V gene end was trimmed by 7 bases and the J gene end by 1 base; junction bases not matched to a gene: 5. The germline V gene has CDR1 DFQATT and CDR2 SNEGSKA (reference sequence). Written as DNA, the CDR3 is TGCAGTGGCACAGGGGGGGATAACTATGGCTACACCTTC. Its protein product is CSGTGGDNYGYTF.

The chain employs TRBV7-2 and TRBJ2-3, with a weak D call TRBD2 (5 bases). Trimming removed 4 bases at V and 6 bases at J, with 14 bases between. Germline V gives CDR1 SGHTA, CDR2 FQGNSA. CDR3 length: 14 residues. The CDR3 reads CASSYGVTGDTQYF. In DNA, the CDR3 is TGTGCCAGCAGCTACGGGGTCACCGGGGATACGCAGTATTTT.

The chain links TRBV4-2 to TRBJ2-6, with 8 bases matching TRBD1. V lost 0 bases, J lost 0 bases, and 7 bases stayed unmatched. The CDR3 has 19 amino acids. In germline, CDR1 is LGHNA, CDR2 YNFKEQ. The CDR3 DNA sequence: TGTGCCAGCAGCCAAGAGATCAGGGGGCCTACCTCTGGGGCCAACGTCCTGACTTTC. Encoded protein: CASSQEIRGPTSGANVLTF.

In DNA, the CDR3 is TGCGCCAGCAGGAAACAGGTGAACACTGAAGCTTTCTTT. This sequence encodes CASRKQVNTEAFF. V is TRBV5-1 and J is TRBJ1-1; D may be TRBD1 (5 bases). The CDR3 loop spans 13 amino acids. The V gene's germline CDR1 is SGHRS and CDR2 YFSETQ. V was pared by 5 bases and J by 0 bases, with 8 bases between.

The chain combines TRBV20-1 with TRBJ2-7; 9 nucleotides match TRBD1. Trimming removed 1 base from V and 6 bases from J; junction bases left unmatched: 10. The CDR3 covers 15 residues. Germline V gene data show CDR1 as DFQATT and CDR2 as SNEGSKA (reference sequence). The DNA for the CDR3 is TGCAGTGCTAGAGGTGGGACAGGGAGCGTTTCCGAGCAGTACTTC. Translated: CSARGGTGSVSEQYF.

This clonotype was recorded many times. This sequence joins TRBV12-3 or TRBV12-4 and TRBJ1-2; D is unclear. The CDR3 runs 12 residues. V was cut by 2 bases and J by 5 bases, with 6 bases left in between. The CDR3 DNA sequence: TGTGCCAGCAGTTTATTGCGGTATGGCTACACCTTC. Amino acid sequence: CASSLLRYGYTF.

The V and J genes are TRBV10-3 and TRBJ1-5; no reliable D call. Between the trimmed V and J ends, which lost 3 bases and 5 bases, there was a span of 8 bases. CDR3 length: 13 amino acids. Germline CDR1 is ENHRY and CDR2 is SYGVKD. Here the CDR3 DNA reads TGTGCCATCAGTGATAAAGAGGATCAGCCCCAGCATTTT. Translated, it gives CAISDKEDQPQHF.

This rearrangement joins TRBV3-1 to TRBJ1-2; TRBD1 is a possible D gene (6 bases). The germline V gene encodes CDR1 LGHDT and CDR2 YNNKEL (reference sequence). The CDR3 runs to 16 residues. The ends were cut back, 1 base at V and 4 bases at J, with 16 bases in the middle. The CDR3 spells CASSQGVLQGGYGYTF. CDR3 in DNA: TGTGCCAGCAGCCAAGGTGTCTTACAGGGAGGCTATGGCTACACCTTC.

The CDR3 DNA sequence: TGTGCCAGCATGTCGGGGACCGACACCGGGGAGCTGTTTTTT. Its protein is CASMSGTDTGELFF. The chain recombines TRBV6-2 or TRBV6-3 with TRBJ2-2; perhaps D is TRBD1 or TRBD2 (5 bases each). V shed 7 bases and J shed 3 bases, with 12 bases lying between them. The CDR3 covers 14 residues. Germline values: CDR1 MNHEY, CDR2 SVGEGT.

The rearrangement links TRBV7-2 to TRBJ1-5; D ambiguous. Trimming left V 4 bases short and J 2 bases short, with 12 bases between. CDR3 length equals 15 residues. Germline lookup yields CDR1 SGHTA and CDR2 FQGNSA. The CDR3 region is CASSSLGFGNQPQHF. CDR3 in DNA: TGTGCCAGCAGCTCGCTAGGATTTGGCAATCAGCCCCAGCATTTT.

Turning to this clonotype: This may arise from a read error, as a much more abundant clone is one base away. The genes are TRBV20-1 and TRBJ1-1, with D possibly TRBD1 on 5 matching bases. Per germline, CDR1 DFQATT and CDR2 SNEGSKA (reference sequence). The CDR3 spans 14 residues. CDR3 residues: CSARKNWGWTGAFF. As DNA, the CDR3 is TGCAGTGCTAGAAAAAACTGGGGGTGGACTGGAGCTTTCTTT.